These T cell receptor beta chains were read from a single sample in a study of cytomegalovirus exposure and HLA in healthy donors. Measured with immunoSEQ multiplex PCR; TCRdb has only the in-frame clones, and not every one. The table has approximately 89,000 clones, approximately 56% seen once. Sequencing used PBMCs. All receptors derive from a woman under 40 in good health and CMV-seropositive. Both conserved end residues are part of each CDR3. A D gene is named only where the DNA matches it firmly. A clone size is listed for some rows: how often the clone was seen (once, few, many), or a class if it is expanded.

clone size: NA; J gene: TRBJ2-1; D gene: TRBD2; V gene: TRBV27; CDR3 DNA: TGTGCCAGCAGTTTAATCCGCGGGGGGGGTAATGAGCAGTTCTTC; CDR3 protein: CASSLIRGGGNEQFF
clone size: few; J gene: TRBJ1-5; D gene: NA; V gene: TRBV10-3; CDR3 DNA: TGTGCCATCTGCAGGGATAGCAATCAGCCCCAGCATTTT; CDR3 protein: CAICRDSNQPQHF
clone size: NA; J gene: TRBJ2-2; D gene: TRBD1; V gene: TRBV6-5; CDR3 DNA: TGTGCCAGCAGAAGGGACAGGGAATGGGCCGGGGAGCTGTTTTTT; CDR3 protein: CASRRDREWAGELFF
clone size: NA; J gene: TRBJ1-4; D gene: NA; V gene: TRBV5-1; CDR3 DNA: TGCGCCAGCAGAGCTTGGGCGTCGGATAATGAAAAACTGTTTTTT; CDR3 protein: CASRAWASDNEKLFF
clone size: NA; J gene: TRBJ1-2; D gene: NA; V gene: TRBV5-4; CDR3 DNA: TGTGCCAGCAAAAGGGGGTCCTCGATGGGATATGGCTACACCTTC; CDR3 protein: CASKRGSSMGYGYTF
clone size: NA; J gene: TRBJ2-2; D gene: NA; V gene: TRBV27; CDR3 DNA: TGTGCCAGCAGTCTCCAGGGGCCCGGGGAGCTGTTTTTT; CDR3 protein: CASSLQGPGELFF
clone size: NA; J gene: TRBJ1-4; D gene: TRBD1; V gene: TRBV2; CDR3 DNA: TGTGCCAGCGGGGGGACAGGGGTTATTAATGAAAAACTGTTTTTT; CDR3 protein: CASGGTGVINEKLFF
clone size: NA; J gene: TRBJ1-1; D gene: TRBD1; V gene: TRBV25-1; CDR3 DNA: TGTGCCAGCAGTGATCAGGGGGCCTTGAACACTGAAGCTTTCTTT; CDR3 protein: CASSDQGALNTEAFF
clone size: NA; J gene: TRBJ2-7; D gene: TRBD1; V gene: TRBV28; CDR3 DNA: TGTGCCAGCAGTTACCTGAGACAGGGGCATTACTACGAGCAGTACTTC; CDR3 protein: CASSYLRQGHYYEQYF
clone size: NA; J gene: TRBJ2-3; D gene: NA; V gene: TRBV27; CDR3 DNA: TGTGCCAGCACTGCTCTCGTCCCGGAGACTAGCACAGATACGCAGTATTTT; CDR3 protein: CASTALVPETSTDTQYF
clone size: NA; J gene: TRBJ2-2; D gene: NA; V gene: TRBV7-6; CDR3 DNA: TGTGCCAGCAGCGGAGGGGTGGTTAGTGAGCTGTTTTTT; CDR3 protein: CASSGGVVSELFF
clone size: few; J gene: TRBJ2-7; D gene: NA; V gene: TRBV7-2; CDR3 DNA: TGTGCCAGCACCTTCGCCCCGGGAATCTCCTACGAGCAGTACTTC; CDR3 protein: CASTFAPGISYEQYF
clone size: NA; J gene: TRBJ2-5; D gene: TRBD2; V gene: TRBV28; CDR3 DNA: TGTGCCAGCAGACTAGCGGGGGGGCCAGAGACCCAGTACTTC; CDR3 protein: CASRLAGGPETQYF
clone size: NA; J gene: TRBJ2-1; D gene: NA; V gene: TRBV19; CDR3 DNA: TGTGCCAGTAGGGACATTGGGCCCTACAATGAGCAGTTCTTC; CDR3 protein: CASRDIGPYNEQFF
clone size: NA; J gene: TRBJ2-3; D gene: NA; V gene: TRBV5-1; CDR3 DNA: TGCGCCAGCAGCCCTGACGGACTTTTAGGACAGTATTTT; CDR3 protein: CASSPDGLLGQYF
clone size: NA; J gene: TRBJ2-2; D gene: TRBD2; V gene: TRBV7-2; CDR3 DNA: TGTGCCAGCAGCCCCATAGCGGGGTACACCGGGGAGCTGTTTTTT; CDR3 protein: CASSPIAGYTGELFF
clone size: NA; J gene: TRBJ2-7; D gene: TRBD1; V gene: TRBV6-6; CDR3 DNA: TGTGCCAGCAGTCAGACGACAGGGGGCTACGAGCAGTACTTC; CDR3 protein: CASSQTTGGYEQYF
clone size: NA; J gene: TRBJ2-1; D gene: TRBD2; V gene: TRBV5-1; CDR3 DNA: TGCGCCAGCAAAATAGCGGGGAACCGGGATGAGCAGTTCTTC; CDR3 protein: CASKIAGNRDEQFF
clone size: NA; J gene: TRBJ1-1; D gene: NA; V gene: TRBV2; CDR3 DNA: TGTGCCAGCATCCCGGACACTGTAAACACTGAAGCTTTCTTT; CDR3 protein: CASIPDTVNTEAFF
clone size: NA; J gene: TRBJ2-7; D gene: NA; V gene: TRBV7-8; CDR3 DNA: TGTGCCAGCAGCGCGGGGGAGGGGGGGCGCCCGCAGTACTTC; CDR3 protein: CASSAGEGGRPQYF
clone size: NA; J gene: TRBJ2-7; D gene: NA; V gene: TRBV7-9; CDR3 DNA: TGTGCCAGCAGCTTCGAAGGGTCAGGGAGGTACGAGCAGTACTTC; CDR3 protein: CASSFEGSGRYEQYF
clone size: NA; J gene: TRBJ2-1; D gene: TRBD2; V gene: TRBV7-3; CDR3 DNA: TGTGCCAGCAGCTTACTGAGCGGGGGGCCTTACAATGAGCAGTTCTTC; CDR3 protein: CASSLLSGGPYNEQFF
clone size: NA; J gene: TRBJ2-7; D gene: NA; V gene: TRBV9; CDR3 DNA: TGTGCCAGCAGCATTGGACTAGGAGGGGGCTCCTACGAGCAGTACTTC; CDR3 protein: CASSIGLGGGSYEQYF
clone size: few; J gene: TRBJ1-1; D gene: NA; V gene: TRBV4-3; CDR3 DNA: TGCGCCAGCAGCCAAGAGCCGGTCATGAACACTGAAGCTTTCTTT; CDR3 protein: CASSQEPVMNTEAFF
clone size: few; J gene: TRBJ2-7; D gene: TRBD1; V gene: TRBV12-5; CDR3 DNA: TGTGCTAGTCTGGGACAGGGTGCCTACGAGCAGTACTTC; CDR3 protein: CASLGQGAYEQYF
clone size: once; J gene: TRBJ1-4; D gene: NA; V gene: TRBV2; CDR3 DNA: TGTGCCAGCAGCACACAGTCAACTAATGAAAAACTGTTTTTT; CDR3 protein: CASSTQSTNEKLFF
clone size: NA; J gene: TRBJ1-1; D gene: TRBD1; V gene: TRBV28; CDR3 DNA: TGTGCCAGCAGGGACAGGGACGCGAAGAACACTGAAGCTTTCTTT; CDR3 protein: CASRDRDAKNTEAFF
clone size: NA; J gene: TRBJ1-6; D gene: NA; V gene: TRBV27; CDR3 DNA: TGTGCCAGCAGTTTAGCAAGGGGGACCTACTTCACGTTCAATTCACCCCTCCACTTT; CDR3 protein: CASSLARGTYFTFNSPLHF
clone size: NA; J gene: TRBJ2-7; D gene: NA; V gene: TRBV9; CDR3 DNA: TGTGCCAGCAGCGAGGGGGGGAGGGCTTGGGACGAGCAGTACTTC; CDR3 protein: CASSEGGRAWDEQYF
clone size: NA; J gene: TRBJ1-2; D gene: NA; V gene: TRBV30; CDR3 DNA: TGTGCCTGGATACCAGGGCCAGGCTATGGCTACACCTTC; CDR3 protein: CAWIPGPGYGYTF
clone size: NA; J gene: TRBJ1-2; D gene: TRBD1; V gene: TRBV7-2; CDR3 DNA: TGTGCCAGCAGCTTAGATCCAGGGGGCTATGGCTACACCTTC; CDR3 protein: CASSLDPGGYGYTF
clone size: once; J gene: TRBJ2-2; D gene: NA; V gene: TRBV27; CDR3 DNA: TGTGCCAGCAGTCTAAACAGGGCCGGGGAGCTGTTTTTT; CDR3 protein: CASSLNRAGELFF
clone size: few; J gene: TRBJ1-2; D gene: TRBD1; V gene: TRBV15; CDR3 DNA: TGTGCCACCAGCGCATTCCTAAGGGGACAGTTTGGCTACACCTTC; CDR3 protein: CATSAFLRGQFGYTF
clone size: NA; J gene: TRBJ2-5; D gene: NA; V gene: TRBV11-3; CDR3 DNA: TGTGCCAGCAGCTTCCCCTACCAAGAGACCCAGTACTTC; CDR3 protein: CASSFPYQETQYF
clone size: NA; J gene: TRBJ1-5; D gene: NA; V gene: TRBV6-1; CDR3 DNA: TGTGCCAGCAGTGAAGGGGCTCATAGCAATCAGCCCCAGCATTTT; CDR3 protein: CASSEGAHSNQPQHF
clone size: once; J gene: TRBJ2-7; D gene: TRBD1; V gene: TRBV5-1; CDR3 DNA: TGCGCCAGCAGCTTGGGGACAGGGGCCTCGGGTTTCTACGAGCAGTACTTC; CDR3 protein: CASSLGTGASGFYEQYF
clone size: NA; J gene: TRBJ2-3; D gene: NA; V gene: TRBV5-4; CDR3 DNA: TGTGCCAGCAGCTTTATCGGGTACACAGATACGCAGTATTTT; CDR3 protein: CASSFIGYTDTQYF
clone size: few; J gene: TRBJ2-1; D gene: TRBD2; V gene: TRBV7-2; CDR3 DNA: TGTGCCAGCAGCTTTATGCGGGGGGGAATGAATGAGCAGTTCTTC; CDR3 protein: CASSFMRGGMNEQFF
clone size: NA; J gene: TRBJ1-4; D gene: NA; V gene: TRBV6-5; CDR3 DNA: TGTGCCAGCAGTTACCGAGCAACTAATGAAAAACTGTTTTTT; CDR3 protein: CASSYRATNEKLFF
clone size: few; J gene: TRBJ1-5; D gene: NA; V gene: TRBV6-1; CDR3 DNA: TGTGCCAGCAGTGAAAGGCGGAAACCGAGCAATCAGCCCCAGCATTTT; CDR3 protein: CASSERRKPSNQPQHF
clone size: NA; J gene: TRBJ2-2; D gene: NA; V gene: TRBV4-2; CDR3 DNA: TGTGCCAGCAGCCAGTCCCTCCCACAGGGCGGCACCGGGGAGCTGTTTTTT; CDR3 protein: CASSQSLPQGGTGELFF
clone size: few; J gene: TRBJ2-7; D gene: NA; V gene: TRBV7-9; CDR3 DNA: TGTTCCAGCAGCTTTTACAACTACGAGCAGTACTTC; CDR3 protein: CSSSFYNYEQYF